Each of the 9 T cell receptor beta chains below was sequenced from the same sample in a study of metastatic and nonmetastatic thyroid tumors. Through MiXCR, TCRdb re-clonotyped the PCR reads. The table includes tens of thousands of clones, around 12% detected once. Prior to thyroid surgery, none of the patients had received any treatment. Specimen: tumor tissue. These receptors all come from a female donor with papillary thyroid cancer or a benign thyroid nodule (not recorded which). Some clones in this sample may be carry-over from other donors' samples.

This clone was detected many times. J is TRBJ2-7 and V is TRBV29-1; 9 nucleotides line up with TRBD1. The CDR3 consists of 15 residues. After removal of 0 bases from V and 3 bases from J, the junction contained 6 bases not matched to a gene. CDR1 SQVTM and CDR2 ANQGSEA come from the germline V gene. CDR3 DNA: TGCAGCGTTGAAGATGGGACAGGGAGGAACTACGAGCAGTACTTC. It yields the protein CSVEDGTGRNYEQYF.

This clone was found many times. The genes are TRBV27 and TRBJ1-1, with D unclear. CDR1 MNHEY and CDR2 SMNVEV come from the germline V gene (reference sequence). Trimming took 1 base from V and 5 from J, leaving 8 bases between them. The CDR3 covers 13 residues. For the CDR3, the DNA is TGTGCCAGCAGTTTATACCTTGCTACTGAAGCTTTCTTT. Translation gives CASSLYLATEAFF.

This clone was picked up many times. V and J are TRBV4-2 and TRBJ2-7; D perhaps matches TRBD1 (8 bases). The CDR3 runs 17 residues. The V and J ends lost 3 bases and 2 bases respectively, with 20 bases between them. The germline V gene has CDR1 LGHNA and CDR2 YNFKEQ. The CDR3 loop reads CASSHQGGTGNTYEQYF. The CDR3 DNA is TGTGCCAGCAGCCATCAGGGGGGGACAGGAAACACCTACGAGCAGTACTTC.

This clone has a handful of counts. A clone one base away is much larger, so this may be a read error. Additional DNA sequences in this sample encode the identical CDR3. The chain joins TRBV6-1 to TRBJ1-2, with D uncertain. Germline V gene sequence: CDR1 MNHNS, CDR2 SASEGT. This CDR3 comprises 14 residues. CDR3 bases: TGTGCCAGCAGTGAGATAGGCGGATCGTATGGCTACACATTC. Its protein product is CASSEIGGSYGYTF.

This clone was observed a handful of times. Being one base from a much bigger clone, this may be a read error. The V and J genes are TRBV6-1 and TRBJ1-2; 9 nucleotides agree with TRBD1. After removal of 7 bases from V and 4 bases from J, the junction contained 10 bases not matched to a gene. CDR1 is MNHNS and CDR2 is SASEGT in the germline V gene. This CDR3 contains 15 residues. The DNA for the CDR3 is TGTGCCAGCATATTAACAGGGGGCCAAGGCTATGGCTACACCTTC. This encodes CASILTGGQGYGYTF.

This clone was counted ten times or more. This chain joins TRBV4-1 and TRBJ2-7, with TRBD2 as a possible D gene (6 bases). Germline-derived CDR1 and CDR2 are MGHRA and YSYEKL. This CDR3 is 14 amino acids long. V was shortened by 0 bases and J by 4 bases, with 10 bases between the two germline ends. DNA for the CDR3: TGCGCCAGCAGCCAAGATCAGCGGGCTTACGAGCAGTACTTC. It translates to CASSQDQRAYEQYF.

With respect to this clone: At one of its ends the junction is not consistent with the germline gene, which may arise from a read error. The sample carries other DNA sequences with the same CDR3. V and J are TRBV6-2 or TRBV6-3 and TRBJ1-2, with 8 bases that match TRBD1. Germline assignment: CDR1 MNHEY and CDR2 SVGEGT. The CDR3 length is 12 residues. As DNA, the CDR3 is TGTGCAACCAGGACAGGGTCCCATGGCTACACATTC. It translates to CATRTGSHGYTF.

This clone was observed many times. Other DNA sequences within the sample encode an identical CDR3. The V and J genes are TRBV19 and TRBJ1-1; D is possibly TRBD1 (5 bases). The CDR3 totals 14 residues. CDR1 is LNHDA and CDR2 is SQIVND in the germline V gene (reference sequence). V lost 6 bases to trimming and J lost 0 bases, with 11 bases between them. The CDR3 DNA reads TGTGCCAGTAGACCGGGACGGTTGAACACTGAAGCTTTCTTT. Translation: CASRPGRLNTEAFF.

This clone was detected a few times. A much larger clone lies a single base off, so this may be a read error. This sequence joins TRBV25-1 and TRBJ2-7; the match to TRBD2 covers 10 bases. V lost 3 bases and J lost 5; bases outside the gene matches: 7. Germline V gene sequence: CDR1 MGHDK, CDR2 SYGVNS. The CDR3 contains 15 residues. Written as DNA, the CDR3 is TGTGCCAGCAGTGAGTGCCTAGCGGGAGCGGACGAGCAGTACTTC. Translation gives CASSECLAGADEQYF.